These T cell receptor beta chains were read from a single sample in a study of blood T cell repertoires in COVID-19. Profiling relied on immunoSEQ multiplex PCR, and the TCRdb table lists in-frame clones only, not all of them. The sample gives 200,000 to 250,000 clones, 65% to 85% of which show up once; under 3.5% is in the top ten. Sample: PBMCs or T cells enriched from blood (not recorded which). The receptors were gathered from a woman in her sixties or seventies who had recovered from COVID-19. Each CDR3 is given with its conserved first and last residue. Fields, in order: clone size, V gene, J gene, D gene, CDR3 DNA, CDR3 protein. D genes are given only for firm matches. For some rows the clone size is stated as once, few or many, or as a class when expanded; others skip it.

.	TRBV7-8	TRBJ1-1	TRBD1	TGTGCCAGCAGGGGGGACAGCAACACTGAAGCTTTCTTT	CASRGDSNTEAFF
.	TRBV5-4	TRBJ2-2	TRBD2	TGTGCCAGCAGCTTGTTCGGGGGGGCCGAGCTGTTTTTT	CASSLFGGAELFF
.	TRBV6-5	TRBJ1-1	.	TGTGCCAGCAGAAGGCGGTCCATGAACACTGAAGCTTTCTTT	CASRRRSMNTEAFF
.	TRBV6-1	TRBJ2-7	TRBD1	TGTGCCAGCAGTGAGAGGGACAGTTCCTACGAGCAGTACTTC	CASSERDSSYEQYF
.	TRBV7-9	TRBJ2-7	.	TGTGCCAGTGAAGGGGGTGAGAAAGCGGGGAAAGCCTACGAGCAGTACTTC	CASEGGEKAGKAYEQYF
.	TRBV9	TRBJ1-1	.	TGTGCCAGCACCCTTATGAACACTGAAGCTTTCTTT	CASTLMNTEAFF
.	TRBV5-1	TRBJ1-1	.	TGCGCCAGCAGCTTGGAGCGGGTAGGGAACACTGAAGCTTTCTTT	CASSLERVGNTEAFF
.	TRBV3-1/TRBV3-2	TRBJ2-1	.	TGTGCCAGCAGCCAAGTGACGGGAGTTAGTAATGAGCAGTTCTTC	CASSQVTGVSNEQFF
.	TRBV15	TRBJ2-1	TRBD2	TGTGCCACCAGCACCAGCGGGAGTGGGAATGAGCAGTTCTTC	CATSTSGSGNEQFF
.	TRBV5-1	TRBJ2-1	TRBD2	TGCGCCAGCAGCTTTAGCGGGAGTATCGATGAGCAGTTCTTC	CASSFSGSIDEQFF
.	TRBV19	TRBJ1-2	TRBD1	TGTGCTACACACCGGGACAGCGACCTTATGGGCTACACCTTC	CATHRDSDLMGYTF
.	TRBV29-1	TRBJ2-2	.	TGCAGCGCCCGTCCCCCCGCCGGGGAGCTGTTTTTT	CSARPPAGELFF
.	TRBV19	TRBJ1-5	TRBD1	TGTGCCAGTAGCGAACGACAGGGAGGCAATCAGCCCCAGCATTTT	CASSERQGGNQPQHF
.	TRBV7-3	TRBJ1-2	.	TGTGCCAGCAGCCCCCCGGGAGGTGGCTACACCTTC	CASSPPGGGYTF
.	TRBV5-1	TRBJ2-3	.	TGCGCCAGCAGCTTGGGTGAGGGTGATACGCAGTATTTT	CASSLGEGDTQYF
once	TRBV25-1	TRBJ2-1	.	TGTGCCAGCAGTGAATATCAGGCCCCCCCGGGGAATGAGCAGTTCTTC	CASSEYQAPPGNEQFF
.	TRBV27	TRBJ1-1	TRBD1	TGTGCCAGCAGTCTACAGGGGGTGGGCACTGAAGCTTTCTTT	CASSLQGVGTEAFF
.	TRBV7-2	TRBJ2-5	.	TGTGCCAGCAGTTTTTGGCAGGGGGGACTAGAGACCCAGTACTTC	CASSFWQGGLETQYF
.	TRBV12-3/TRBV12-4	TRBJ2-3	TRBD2	TGTGCCAGCAGTTTAGCCACTAGCGAATCGCAGTATTTT	CASSLATSESQYF
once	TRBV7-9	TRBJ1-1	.	TGTGCCAGCAGCCCCCAGGGAAGGGGCGCTGAAGCTTTCTTT	CASSPQGRGAEAFF
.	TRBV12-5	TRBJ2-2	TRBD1	TGTGCTAGTGGTTTGGCAGGGGGCCACACCGGGGAGCTGTTTTTT	CASGLAGGHTGELFF
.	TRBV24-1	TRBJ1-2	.	TGTGCCACCAGTGATCTAGACAGTTTGGAATATGGCTACACCTTC	CATSDLDSLEYGYTF
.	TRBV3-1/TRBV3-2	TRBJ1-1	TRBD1	TGTGCCAGCAGCCCAGTTCCCGGACAGGGGAACACTGAAGCTTTCTTT	CASSPVPGQGNTEAFF
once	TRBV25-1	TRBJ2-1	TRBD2	TGTGCCAGCAGTCTTAGCGGGAGGACGACTGAGCAGTTCTTC	CASSLSGRTTEQFF
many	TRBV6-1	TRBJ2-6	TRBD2	TGTGCCAGCAGTGAAGTGGGACTAGCGGGAGGCTCTGGGGCCAACGTCCTGACTTTC	CASSEVGLAGGSGANVLTF
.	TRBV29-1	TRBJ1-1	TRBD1	TGCAGCGTAGCGGGACAGGGGACTGAAGCTTTCTTT	CSVAGQGTEAFF
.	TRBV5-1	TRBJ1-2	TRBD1	TGCGCCAGCAGCGCGGGACAGGGCTATGGCTACACCTTC	CASSAGQGYGYTF
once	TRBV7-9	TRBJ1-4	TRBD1	TGTGCCAGCAGCCTTGGGACAGATGATGAAAAACTGTTTTTT	CASSLGTDDEKLFF
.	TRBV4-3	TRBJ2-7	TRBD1	TGCGCCAGCAGCCAAACGGACAGGGCGACCTACGAGCAGTACTTC	CASSQTDRATYEQYF
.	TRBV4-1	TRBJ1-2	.	TGCGCCAGCAGCCCATCGGGGGAGACTTCCTGGAACTATGGCTACACCTTC	CASSPSGETSWNYGYTF
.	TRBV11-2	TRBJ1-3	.	TGTGCCAGCAGCTTCTTGGGGCACTCTGGAAACACCATATATTTT	CASSFLGHSGNTIYF
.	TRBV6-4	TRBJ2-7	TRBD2	TGTGCCAGCAGTGCCATAGCGGGTTCCTACGAGCAGTACTTC	CASSAIAGSYEQYF
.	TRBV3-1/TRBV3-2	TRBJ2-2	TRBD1	TGTGCCAGCAGCCCGTGGACAGGGATCGGGGAGCTGTTTTTT	CASSPWTGIGELFF
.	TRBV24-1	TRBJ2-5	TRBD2	TGTGCCACCAGTGCGAGCGGGAGGTGGGAGACCCAGTACTTC	CATSASGRWETQYF
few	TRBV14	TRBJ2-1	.	TGTGCCAGCAGCCAAGTTAACGTATGGCGTAATTACTACTCCTACAATGAGCAGTTCTTC	CASSQVNVWRNYYSYNEQFF
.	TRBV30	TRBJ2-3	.	TGTGCCTGGTCCGCCAGTACTATTGCAGATACGCAGTATTTT	CAWSASTIADTQYF
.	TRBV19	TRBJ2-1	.	TGTGCCAGTAGTATGTCCCGGGGGGCTAGGTCGTACTACAGGAATGAGCAGTTCTTC	CASSMSRGARSYYRNEQFF
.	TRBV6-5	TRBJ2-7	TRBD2	TGTGCCAGCAGTTACGCAGGACTAGCAAGCGGCGAGCAGTACTTC	CASSYAGLASGEQYF
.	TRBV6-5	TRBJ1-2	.	TGTGCCAGCAGTTACTCCTCAGGGGAAGAGACTTATGGCTACACCTTC	CASSYSSGEETYGYTF
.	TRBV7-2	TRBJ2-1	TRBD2	TGTGCCAGCAGGACTCTAGCGGAGACCAATGAGCAGTTCTTC	CASRTLAETNEQFF
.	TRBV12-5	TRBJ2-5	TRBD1	TGTGCTAGTGGTTTGGGGACAGGGGGAAAAGAGACCCAGTACTTC	CASGLGTGGKETQYF
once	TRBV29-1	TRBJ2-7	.	TGCAGCGTTGGAGGCTCCTACGAGCAGTACTTC	CSVGGSYEQYF